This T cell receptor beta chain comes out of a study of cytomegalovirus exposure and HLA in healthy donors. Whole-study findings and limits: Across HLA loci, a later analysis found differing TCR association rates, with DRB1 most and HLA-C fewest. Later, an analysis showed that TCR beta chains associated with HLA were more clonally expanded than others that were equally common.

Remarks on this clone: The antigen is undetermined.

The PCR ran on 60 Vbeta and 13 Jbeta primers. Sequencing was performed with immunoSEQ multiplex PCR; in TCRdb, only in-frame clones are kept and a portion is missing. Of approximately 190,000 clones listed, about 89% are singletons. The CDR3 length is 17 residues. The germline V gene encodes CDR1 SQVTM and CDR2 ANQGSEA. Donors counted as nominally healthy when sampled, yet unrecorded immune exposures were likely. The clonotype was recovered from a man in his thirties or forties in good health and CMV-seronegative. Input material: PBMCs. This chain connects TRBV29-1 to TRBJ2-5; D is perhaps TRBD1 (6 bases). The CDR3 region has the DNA TGCAAAGAACGGGACATTCCCCAACTCTTCTACCAAGAGACCCAGTACTTC. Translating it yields CKERDIPQLFYQETQYF.